This TCR beta chain was recovered during a study of OX40 agonist ivuxolimab in advanced cancers. Whole-study findings and limits: Which antigen the expanded peripheral T cells recognized is unknown.

The assay was immunoSEQ multiplex PCR, and TCRdb's table has in-frame clones only and misses some. The sample holds about 38,000 clones, about three quarters seen once. V was clipped by 4 bases and J by 3 bases, with 13 bases between them. Germline CDR1 is LGHNA and CDR2 is YNFKEQ. The CDR3 has 15 amino acids. This clone was observed a handful of times. Its antigen is undetermined. This sequence joins TRBV4-2 and TRBJ1-5, with D perhaps matching TRBD1 (6 bases). The sequence was collected from an adult with an advanced solid tumor such as melanoma, head and neck, liver or kidney cancer. Sequencing was performed on CD4+ or CD8+ T cells sorted from blood, taken in a trial of the OX40 agonist ivuxolimab. DNA for the CDR3: TGTGCCAGCAGCCTCACTACAGGGTCCAATCAGCCCCAGCATTTT. Translated, it gives CASSLTTGSNQPQHF.